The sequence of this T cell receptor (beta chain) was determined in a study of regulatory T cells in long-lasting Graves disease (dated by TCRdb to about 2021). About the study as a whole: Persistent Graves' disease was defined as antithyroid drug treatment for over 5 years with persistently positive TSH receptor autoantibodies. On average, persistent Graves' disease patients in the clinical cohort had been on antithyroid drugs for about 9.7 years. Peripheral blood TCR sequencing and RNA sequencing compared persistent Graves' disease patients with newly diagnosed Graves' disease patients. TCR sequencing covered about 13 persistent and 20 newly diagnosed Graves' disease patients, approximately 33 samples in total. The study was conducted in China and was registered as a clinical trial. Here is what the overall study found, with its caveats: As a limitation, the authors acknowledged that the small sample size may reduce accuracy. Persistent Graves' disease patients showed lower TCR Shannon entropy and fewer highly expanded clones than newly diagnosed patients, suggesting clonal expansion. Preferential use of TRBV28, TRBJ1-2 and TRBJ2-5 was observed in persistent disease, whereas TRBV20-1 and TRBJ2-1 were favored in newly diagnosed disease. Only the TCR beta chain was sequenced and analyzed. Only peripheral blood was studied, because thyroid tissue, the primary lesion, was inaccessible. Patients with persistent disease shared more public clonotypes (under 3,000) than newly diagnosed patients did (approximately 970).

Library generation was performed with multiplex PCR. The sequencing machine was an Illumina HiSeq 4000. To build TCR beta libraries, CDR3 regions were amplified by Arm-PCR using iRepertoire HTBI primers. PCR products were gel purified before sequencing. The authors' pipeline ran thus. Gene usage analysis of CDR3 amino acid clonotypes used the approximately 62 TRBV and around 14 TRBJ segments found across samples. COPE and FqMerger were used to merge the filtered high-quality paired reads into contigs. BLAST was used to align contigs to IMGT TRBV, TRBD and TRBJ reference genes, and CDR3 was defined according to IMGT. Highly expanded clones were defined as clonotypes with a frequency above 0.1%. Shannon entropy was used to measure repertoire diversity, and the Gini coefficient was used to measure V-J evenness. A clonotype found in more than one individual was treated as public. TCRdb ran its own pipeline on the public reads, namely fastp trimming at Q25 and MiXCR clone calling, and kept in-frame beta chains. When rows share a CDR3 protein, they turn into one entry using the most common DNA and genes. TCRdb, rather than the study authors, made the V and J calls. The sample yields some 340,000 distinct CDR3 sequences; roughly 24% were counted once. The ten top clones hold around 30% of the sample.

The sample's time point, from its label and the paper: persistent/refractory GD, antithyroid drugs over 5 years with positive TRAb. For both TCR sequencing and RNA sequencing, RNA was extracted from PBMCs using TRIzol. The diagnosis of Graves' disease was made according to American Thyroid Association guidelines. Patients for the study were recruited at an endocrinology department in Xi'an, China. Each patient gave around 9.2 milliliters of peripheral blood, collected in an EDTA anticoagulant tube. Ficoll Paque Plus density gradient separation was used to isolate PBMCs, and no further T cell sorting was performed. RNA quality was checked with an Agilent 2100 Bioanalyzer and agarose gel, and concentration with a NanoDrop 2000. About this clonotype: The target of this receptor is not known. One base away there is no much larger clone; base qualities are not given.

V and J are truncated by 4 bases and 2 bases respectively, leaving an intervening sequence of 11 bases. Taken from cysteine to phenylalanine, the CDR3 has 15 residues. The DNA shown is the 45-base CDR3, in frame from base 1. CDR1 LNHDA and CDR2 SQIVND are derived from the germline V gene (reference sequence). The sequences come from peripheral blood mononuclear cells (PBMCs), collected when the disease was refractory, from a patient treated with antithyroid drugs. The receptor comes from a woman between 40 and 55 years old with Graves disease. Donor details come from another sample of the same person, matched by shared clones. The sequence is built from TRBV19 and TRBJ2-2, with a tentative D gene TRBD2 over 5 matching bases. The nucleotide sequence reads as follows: TGTGCCAGTAGTAAGTGGACTTTTAACACCGGGGAGCTGTTTTTT. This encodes CASSKWTFNTGELFF.